The 21 T cell receptor beta chains listed next were all sequenced from one sample in a study of untreated major depressive disorder. Overall study results and limits: CD4+ T cells from depressed patients used TRBV05-01 (Vbeta 5.1) more often than controls.

These receptors have no identified antigens. Sequenced by immunoSEQ multiplex PCR; TCRdb stores in-frame clones only, minus some. The table has under 25,000 clones, more than 85% seen once. Sequencing used CD4+ T cells from PBMCs. These receptors came from a woman aged 35 to 49 with major depressive disorder.

This rearrangement joins TRBV5-6 to TRBJ1-5, with unresolved D. The CDR3 contains 12 residues. Between the trimmed V and J ends, which lost 4 bases and 3 bases, there was a span of 5 bases. Germline CDR1 and CDR2: SGHDT and YYEEEE. In nucleotides, the CDR3 is TGTGCCAGCAGCGGCCCCAATCAGCCCCAGCATTTT. It yields the protein CASSGPNQPQHF.

This chain connects TRBV27 to TRBJ2-1; the D is unclear. From germline, CDR1 is MNHEY and CDR2 SMNVEV (reference sequence). The V end lost 3 bases, the J end lost 12 bases, and 18 bases lay between the germline ends. The CDR3 loop spans 14 amino acids. The CDR3 DNA reads as TGTGCCAGCAGTTTCAAAGCAGACATTTTCGGGCAGTTCTTC. This encodes CASSFKADIFGQFF.

The CDR3 spells CASSLVWRRGGPNIQYF. Here the CDR3 DNA reads TGTGCCAGCAGTTTAGTATGGAGGAGGGGGGGCCCAAACATTCAGTACTTC. The chain joins TRBV27 to TRBJ2-4; a weak D match, TRBD2 (7 bases). The CDR3 extends over 17 amino acids. CDR1 MNHEY and CDR2 SMNVEV come from the germline V gene (reference sequence). V lost 2 bases and J 6 bases, leaving 20 bases between the germline ends.

DNA of the CDR3: TGCAGCGTTGAGGGCTTGGCTAGCGGGAGGACAGATACGCAGTATTTT. This gives the protein CSVEGLASGRTDTQYF. This sequence joins TRBV29-1 and TRBJ2-3, with 11 bases that match TRBD2. V lost 3 bases, J lost 3 bases, and 8 bases stayed unmatched. CDR3 length equals 16 residues. Germline V gene lookup returns CDR1 SQVTM and CDR2 ANQGSEA.

The chain employs TRBV4-3 and TRBJ2-3; TRBD2 aligns across 8 bases. The V and J ends lost 1 base and 3 bases, in that order; junction bases with no gene match: 6. The CDR3 spans 16 residues. CDR1 and CDR2 from the germline V gene are LGHNA and YSLEER. The CDR3 here is CASSQVSGGWTDTQYF. DNA of the CDR3: TGCGCCAGCAGCCAAGTGTCGGGGGGGTGGACAGATACGCAGTATTTT.

This clone occurred once. This chain uses TRBV9 with TRBJ2-5, with 7 bases matching TRBD2. V was pared by 0 bases and J by 4 bases, with 9 bases of the junction left unmatched. Germline V lookup: CDR1 SGDLS, CDR2 YYNGEE. This CDR3 contains 16 residues. The DNA for the CDR3 is TGTGCCAGCAGCGTAGATGGGGCAGGGAGGGGAGAGACCCAGTACTTC. Translating gives CASSVDGAGRGETQYF. Using reference TRBV9 and TRBJ2-5 for the parts outside the CDR3, the full variable domain is DSGVTQTPKHLITATGQRVTLRCSPRSGDLSVYWYQQSLDQGLQFLIQYYNGEERAKGNILERFSAQQFPDLHSELNLSSLELGDSALYFCASSVDGAGRGETQYFGPGTRLLVL.

The V and J genes are TRBV5-4 and TRBJ2-4; 9 bases fit TRBD2. Germline V gives CDR1 SGHNT, CDR2 YYREEE (reference sequence). V lost 4 bases and J lost 7; bases outside the gene matches: 9. This CDR3 region has 15 residues. In nucleotides, the CDR3 is TGTGCCAGCAGCCTCTCTAGCGGGGCCGGTAACATTCAGTACTTC. The encoded protein is CASSLSSGAGNIQYF.

This chain connects TRBV19 to TRBJ1-3; tentatively, D is TRBD1 (5 bases). The CDR3 is made up of 15 amino acids. From germline, CDR1 is LNHDA and CDR2 SQIVND (reference sequence). Trimming stripped 3 bases from V and 2 bases from J, with 11 bases between. Written as DNA, the CDR3 is TGTGCCAGTAGTATTGCGGGGCAGGCTGGAAACACCATATATTTT. Residues: CASSIAGQAGNTIYF.

The chain is built from TRBV11-2 and TRBJ2-1, with 8 nucleotides matching TRBD2. V trimming: 5 bases; J trimming: 16 bases; junction bases outside the gene matches: 16. Germline V gene lookup returns CDR1 SGHAT and CDR2 FQNNGV. This CDR3 is built from 14 residues. CDR3 in DNA: TGTGCCAGCAGCCTCGCCCGATCGAGGGCGGGAGGATTCTTC. This encodes CASSLARSRAGGFF.

The chain employs TRBV7-8 and TRBJ1-5; D gene ambiguous. Germline loops: CDR1 SGHVS, CDR2 FQNEAQ. CDR3 length: 16 amino acids. Between the trimmed V and J ends, which lost 1 base and 0 bases, there was a span of 10 bases. The CDR3 protein is CASSLEGYNSNQPQHF. The CDR3 DNA is TGTGCCAGCAGCTTAGAAGGGTATAATAGCAATCAGCCCCAGCATTTT. The variable domain in full, with the rest retrieved from reference TRBV7-8 and TRBJ1-5, is GAGVSQSPRYKVAKRGQDVALRCDPISGHVSLFWYQQALGQGPEFLTYFQNEAQLDKSGLPSDRFFAERPEGSVSTLKIQRTQQEDSAVYLCASSLEGYNSNQPQHFGDGTRLSIL.

The gene calls are TRBV9 and TRBJ2-2; tentatively, D is TRBD2 (5 bases). Per the germline V gene, CDR1 is SGDLS and CDR2 is YYNGEE. This CDR3 region has 16 residues. V was cut by 0 bases and J by 4 bases, with 13 bases left in between. The CDR3 loop is CASSVAAAIPTGELFF. For the CDR3, the DNA is TGTGCCAGCAGCGTAGCAGCGGCGATTCCCACCGGGGAGCTGTTTTTT.

The rearrangement uses TRBV15 and TRBJ1-1; a possible D gene is TRBD1 (5 bases). Trimming stripped 0 bases from V and 0 bases from J, with 8 bases between. Germline V CDR1 and CDR2: LNHNV, YYDKDF (reference sequence). CDR3 length equals 15 residues. CDR3 coding DNA: TGTGCCACCAGCAGAGAGCGGGGGATGAACACTGAAGCTTTCTTT. Amino acids: CATSRERGMNTEAFF.

CDR3 bases: TGTGCCAGCACCAGGACAAGCAATCAGCCCCAGCATTTT. It translates to CASTRTSNQPQHF. V usage is TRBV6-1 and J usage is TRBJ1-5, with a tentative D call TRBD1 (5 bases). This CDR3 has 13 residues. CDR1 MNHNS and CDR2 SASEGT come from the germline V gene. Trimming stripped 7 bases from V and 1 base from J, with 8 bases between.

The chain uses TRBV7-2 and TRBJ2-2; 8 bases agree with TRBD2. CDR3 length: 15 residues. After removal of 5 bases from V and 5 bases from J, the junction contained 7 bases not matched to a gene. Germline lookup yields CDR1 SGHTA and CDR2 FQGNSA. The CDR3 here is CASSLQLAATGELFF. The CDR3 DNA is TGTGCCAGCAGCCTCCAACTAGCGGCGACCGGGGAGCTGTTTTTT.

The genes are TRBV29-1 and TRBJ1-2; D is perhaps TRBD1 (6 bases). Trimming shortened V by 7 bases and J by 6 bases, and 18 bases separated the two germline ends. The germline CDR1 and CDR2 sequences are SQVTM and ANQGSEA. This CDR3 has 13 residues. The CDR3 region is CSARDTEKDGYTF. The CDR3 DNA follows: TGCAGCGCCCGGGACACGGAGAAGGATGGCTACACCTTC.

The genes are TRBV6-4 and TRBJ2-1, with 8 bases that match TRBD2. From germline, CDR1 is MRHNA and CDR2 SNTAGT. The V and J ends lost 4 bases and 0 bases, in that order; junction bases with no gene match: 5. This CDR3 is 16 amino acids long. CDR3 sequence: CASSGVAGTSYNEQFF. CDR3 DNA sequence: TGTGCCAGCAGTGGGGTAGCGGGAACCTCCTACAATGAGCAGTTCTTC.

J is TRBJ2-3 and V is TRBV15; 11 nucleotides agree with TRBD2. CDR1 is LNHNV and CDR2 is YYDKDF in the germline V gene (reference sequence). Trimming removed 3 bases from V and 3 bases from J; junction bases left unmatched: 2. The CDR3 is 15 amino acids. In DNA, the CDR3 is TGTGCCACCAGCAGTGCTAGCGGGAGGACAGATACGCAGTATTTT. The encoded protein is CATSSASGRTDTQYF.

In this sample, this clone turned up a few times. V and J are TRBV5-4 and TRBJ1-4, with 10 bases aligning to TRBD1. Germline CDR1 SGHNT, CDR2 YYREEE (reference sequence). V shed 4 bases, J shed 8 bases, and the junction held 8 bases outside the gene matches. The CDR3 loop spans 15 amino acids. The CDR3 here is CASSTPGQGHEKLFF. The CDR3 region has the DNA TGTGCCAGCAGCACTCCGGGACAGGGGCACGAAAAACTGTTTTTT.

This clone has just one count. This chain connects TRBV6-5 to TRBJ2-7; 10 bases fit TRBD1. Germline assignment: CDR1 MNHEY and CDR2 SVGAGI. Trimming removed 2 bases from V and 6 bases from J; junction bases left unmatched: 4. This CDR3 region has 14 residues. The CDR3: CASSYRTGGGEQYF. The CDR3 DNA reads as TGTGCCAGCAGTTACAGGACAGGGGGAGGCGAGCAGTACTTC.

V usage is TRBV11-2 and J usage is TRBJ1-2; 8 positions match TRBD1. The CDR3 sequence is 15 residues long. With 1 base clipped from V and 6 bases from J, the junction kept 7 bases outside the gene matches. Per germline, CDR1 SGHAT and CDR2 FQNNGV. The CDR3 loop is CASSLGGQGMHGYTF. The CDR3, as DNA: TGTGCCAGCAGCTTAGGCGGACAGGGTATGCATGGCTACACCTTC.

This chain connects TRBV30 to TRBJ2-1; TRBD2 might be the D (6 bases). CDR3 length: 13 residues. Trimming cost V 0 bases and J 6 bases, with 9 bases left between them. Germline V gives CDR1 GTSNPN, CDR2 SVGIG (reference sequence). The CDR3: CAWSVTGGNEQFF. DNA of the CDR3: TGTGCCTGGAGTGTAACCGGGGGCAATGAGCAGTTCTTC. Filled out from reference TRBV30 and TRBJ2-1, the complete variable domain reads SQTIHQWPATLVQPVGSPLSLECTVEGTSNPNLYWYRQAAGRGLQLLFYSVGIGQISSEVPQNLSASRPQDRQFILSSKKLLLSDSGFYLCAWSVTGGNEQFFGPGTRLTVL.